This T cell receptor beta chain is drawn from a study of regulatory T cells in long-lasting Graves disease. Construction of TCR beta libraries relied on iRepertoire HTBI primers and on Arm-PCR targeting CDR3 regions. One entry per CDR3 protein results from TCRdb running MiXCR on the multiplex PCR reads. The sample carries 380,000 or so distinct CDR3 sequences, 15% to 20% recorded once. The CDR3 runs to 15 residues. Per germline, CDR1 MNHNS and CDR2 SASEGT. V trimming: 7 bases; J trimming: 2 bases; junction bases outside the gene matches: 5. The time point here: newly diagnosed GD, antithyroid drugs for less than 3 months. RNA isolated from PBMCs was used to make the TCR library. These data are also associated with another study on T cells in Graves' hyperthyroidism and ophthalmopathy. In that study: When ophthalmopathy did not progress within 18 months, Graves' hyperthyroidism was considered stable. Patients aged 18 to 65 with hyperthyroidism were newly diagnosed, with duration under 2 months. The HTBI primer set drove a first-round RT-PCR of the TCR CDR3.

Sequenced material: peripheral blood mononuclear cells (PBMCs), taken at new diagnosis, from a patient treated with antithyroid drugs. The V call is TRBV6-1, the J call TRBJ2-5; 12 bases match TRBD2. The clonotype originates from a woman under 30 with Graves disease. The CDR3 loop reads CASMLAGGIQETQYF. The DNA for the CDR3 is TGTGCCAGCATGCTAGCGGGGGGGATACAAGAGACCCAGTACTTC.